The clone carrying this T cell receptor beta chain was counted between two and nine times. V lost 4 bases to trimming and J lost 6 bases, with 13 bases between them. The CDR3 is 12 residues long. Per germline, CDR1 SQVTM and CDR2 ANQGSEA. Assembly of TCR beta libraries relied on iRepertoire HTBI primers together with Arm-PCR of CDR3 regions. TCRdb fed the multiplex PCR reads into MiXCR, producing one record per CDR3 protein. The profile shows 540,000 or so distinct CDR3 sequences, roughly 14% of them singletons. This specimen comes from a study of regulatory T cells in long-lasting Graves disease. Study-wide context: Antithyroid drug exposure in newly diagnosed Graves' patients had lasted under 3 months.

Time point of the sample: newly diagnosed GD, antithyroid drugs for less than 3 months. PBMCs were the source of the RNA used for TCR sequencing. A further study also used this sample, focusing on T cells in Graves' hyperthyroidism and ophthalmopathy. That paper adds: In the first-round RT-PCR of the TCR CDR3, the HTBI primer set was used. A model of 13 V-J pairs discriminated ophthalmopathy from stable hyperthyroidism.

The source material was peripheral blood mononuclear cells (PBMCs), sampled at new diagnosis, from a patient treated with antithyroid drugs. The receptor was derived from a man aged 25-45 years with Graves disease. The chain joins TRBV29-1 to TRBJ2-7, with D possibly matching TRBD1 (5 bases). CDR3 region: CSVGQGYGEQYF. The CDR3 DNA reads as TGCAGCGTTGGTCAGGGTTATGGCGAGCAGTACTTC.